The clone carrying this TCR beta chain occurred a few times. Its target is unknown. From around 20,000 to 990,000 sorted cells, naive CD8 libraries were generated with 10%, 30% or 50% RNA. This record belongs to a study of molecular identifiers for immune sequencing clone quantification. Study observations and caveats: Spiked-in Jurkat TCR RNA corresponding to one cell was reported as detectable against about 1 million naive cells. Under 1% of molecules in naive cells, but over 97% of effector molecules, belonged to clones above 20 RNA copies.

Germline V CDR1 and CDR2: SGDLS, YYNGEE. Trimming stripped 5 bases from V and 0 bases from J, with 16 bases between. There are 16 residues in the CDR3. Preparation of the bulk TCR libraries relied on previously described methods and listed TCR primers. MiXCR, run by TCRdb on the PCR reads, gives a single entry per CDR3 protein. Here the sample spans around 460,000 distinct CDR3 sequences, less than 30% being singletons. The sequencing sample was made of naive CD8+ T cells from blood, with Jurkat cell RNA spiked in. The subset: FACS-sorted CD8+CD4-CCR7+CD45RA+ naive T cells. The rearrangement joins TRBV9 to TRBJ2-3; D perhaps matches TRBD1 (7 bases). This receptor was taken from a human donor in good health. Some libraries in this study had Jurkat cell RNA spiked in. CDR3 coding DNA: TGTGCCAGCAGTCAGGGGGGCGGGGATAGCACAGATACGCAGTATTTT. Amino acids: CASSQGGGDSTDTQYF.